The 14 T cell receptor beta chains reported below all come from one sample, sequenced in a study of T cell repertoires in cytomegalovirus infection. One entry per CDR3 protein results from TCRdb running MiXCR on the reads. Of almost 550,000 distinct CDR3 sequences listed, about 17% are singletons. Input material: CD8+ T cells from PBMCs. The receptors were gathered from a human donor in good health (CMV status not recorded). Some clones in this sample may be carry-over from other donors' samples.

The table lists this clonotype with many counts. The genes are TRBV6-5 and TRBJ1-2; D not certain. Trimming took 0 bases from V and 7 from J, leaving 12 bases between them. This CDR3 has 14 residues. Germline-derived CDR1 and CDR2 are MNHEY and SVGAGI. DNA for the CDR3: TGTGCCAGCAGTTACTCTGAGGGCGCGGGTGGCTACACCTTC. It is translated as CASSYSEGAGGYTF.

This clonotype was seen many times. This chain joins TRBV7-6 and TRBJ2-3; D remains unclear. The CDR3 contains 14 residues. Trimming took off 1 base at V and 2 bases at J, with 7 bases between the two ends. From germline, CDR1 is SGHVS and CDR2 FNYEAQ. Here the CDR3 reads CASSLGWNTDTQYF. The CDR3 DNA reads as TGTGCCAGCAGCTTAGGTTGGAACACAGATACGCAGTATTTT.

The V and J genes are TRBV9 and TRBJ1-2; no firm D call. Trimming removed 5 bases from V and 2 bases from J, with 10 bases in between. The CDR3 sequence is 13 residues long. Germline V gene sequence: CDR1 SGDLS, CDR2 YYNGEE. CDR3 protein: CASRADTNYGYTF. The CDR3 nucleotides read TGTGCCAGCAGGGCGGATACCAACTATGGCTACACCTTC.

In this sample, this clonotype turned up a few times. The rearrangement uses TRBV27 and TRBJ1-2; 9 positions match TRBD1. The trim removed 1 base at V and 2 bases at J, leaving 8 bases unmatched. The germline V gene has CDR1 MNHEY and CDR2 SMNVEV (reference sequence). The CDR3 runs 17 residues. The CDR3 loop is CASSLWRGQGTNYGYTF. CDR3 DNA: TGTGCCAGCAGTTTATGGCGGGGACAGGGAACCAACTATGGCTACACCTTC.

The J gene is TRBJ1-2, the V gene TRBV18; a weak D match, TRBD1 (5 bases). CDR1 KGHSH and CDR2 LQKENI come from the germline V gene. The CDR3 length is 12 residues. The V end was cut by 10 bases, the J end by 6 bases, with 15 bases between. In DNA, the CDR3 is TGTGCCACCCTCGACGGGGCGGATGGCTACACCTTC. It is translated as CATLDGADGYTF.

This clonotype was observed at least ten times. The genes are TRBV7-6 and TRBJ2-3, with D tentatively TRBD2 (5 bases). Trimming left V 4 bases short and J 5 bases short, with 10 bases between. Germline lookup yields CDR1 SGHVS and CDR2 FNYEAQ. This CDR3 has 13 amino acids. The CDR3 spells CASSSLVQDTQYF. The CDR3 DNA follows: TGTGCCAGCAGCTCACTAGTACAAGATACGCAGTATTTT. The whole variable domain, remainder taken from reference TRBV7-6 and TRBJ2-3, is GAGVSQSPRYKVTKRGQDVALRCDPISGHVSLYWYRQALGQGPEFLTYFNYEAQQDKSGLPNDRFSAERPEGSISTLTIQRTEQRDSAMYRCASSSLVQDTQYFGPGTRLTVL.

This clonotype came up a few times. This sequence joins TRBV7-9 and TRBJ2-7; possible D gene TRBD2, 5 bases. The V gene lost 4 bases and the J gene lost 3 bases, with 13 bases spanning the gap. The germline CDR1 and CDR2 sequences are SEHNR and FQNEAQ (reference sequence). The CDR3 is 14 amino acids. CDR3 sequence reads: CASSSREMNYEQYF. In nucleotides, the CDR3 is TGTGCCAGCAGCTCCCGGGAAATGAACTACGAGCAGTACTTC.

In this sample, this clonotype turned up many times. CDR3 protein: CASSYGVAGGNTEAFF. The CDR3 DNA follows: TGTGCCAGCAGTTACGGAGTGGCAGGGGGGAACACTGAAGCTTTCTTT. The chain joins TRBV6-2 or TRBV6-3 to TRBJ1-1, with 7 bases matching TRBD1. The CDR3 spans 16 residues. The germline V gene has CDR1 MNHEY and CDR2 SVGEGT. Unmatched junction bases numbered 7, after V lost 2 bases and J lost 1 base.

This clonotype has only a few counts. The chain links TRBV6-1 to TRBJ2-7; possible D gene TRBD1, 6 bases. CDR1 is MNHNS and CDR2 is SASEGT in the germline V gene. The V end lost 2 bases, the J end lost 5 bases, and 13 bases lay between the germline ends. The CDR3 has 14 residues. The CDR3 protein is CASSEWQGNNEQYF. CDR3 nucleotides: TGTGCCAGCAGTGAATGGCAGGGGAACAACGAGCAGTACTTC.

DNA of the CDR3: TGCAGTGCCGCCTCCGACAGGGGGGATTATGTTGAAGCTTTCTTT. It translates to CSAASDRGDYVEAFF. The chain uses TRBV20-1 and TRBJ1-1; TRBD1 matches 9 bases. Germline V gene data show CDR1 as DFQATT and CDR2 as SNEGSKA (reference sequence). The CDR3 loop spans 15 amino acids. Trimming at V came to 6 bases and at J to 7 bases, leaving 15 bases not matched to a gene.

The chain is built from TRBV5-5 and TRBJ2-7; 8 nucleotides agree with TRBD1. CDR3 size: 15 residues. Germline assignment: CDR1 SGHKS and CDR2 YYEKEE (reference sequence). J lost 4 bases, V lost 4 bases, and 10 bases had no gene match. CDR3 DNA sequence: TGTGCCAGCAGCGCTTGGGCAGGGGGCGGGTACGAGCAGTACTTC. It yields the protein CASSAWAGGGYEQYF.

This clonotype was observed at least ten times. V is TRBV7-3 and J is TRBJ2-1; D unclear. The CDR3 sequence is 19 residues long. Trimming removed 5 bases at V and 0 bases at J, with 23 bases between. Germline V gene data show CDR1 as SGHTA and CDR2 as FQGTGA. The CDR3 protein is CASSPSPPAPESSYNEQFF. CDR3 nucleotides: TGTGCCAGCAGCCCAAGCCCCCCCGCGCCAGAGAGCTCCTACAATGAGCAGTTCTTC.

This chain links TRBV6-2 or TRBV6-3 with TRBJ1-1, with D possibly TRBD1 on 6 matching bases. The germline V gene encodes CDR1 MNHEY and CDR2 SVGEGT. The CDR3 runs 14 residues. Trimming took off 5 bases at V and 1 base at J, with 11 bases between the two ends. CDR3 sequence reads: CASSHDRRNTEAFF. The CDR3, as DNA: TGTGCCAGCAGTCATGACAGGCGGAACACTGAAGCTTTCTTT.

The rearrangement uses TRBV10-3 and TRBJ1-3, with TRBD1 matching over 7 bases. V lost 10 bases, J lost 4 bases, and 10 bases stayed unmatched. Germline CDR1 reads ENHRY; CDR2 reads SYGVKD. This CDR3 spans 14 amino acids. Here the CDR3 reads CATWAGGSGNTIYF. The CDR3 DNA reads TGTGCCACCTGGGCAGGGGGATCCGGAAACACCATATATTTT.